This TCR beta chain comes out of a study of T cell responses to AZD1222 COVID-19 vaccine. With regard to this clone: Its antigen is unknown.

Germline-derived CDR1 and CDR2 are SEHNR and FQNEAQ (reference sequence). The CDR3 length is 13 residues. Trimming removed 1 base at V and 8 bases at J, with 11 bases between. TCRdb's table, derived via immunoSEQ multiplex PCR, lists solely in-frame clones and lacks some. The table includes more than 70,000 clones, under 95% detected once. Study-wide results and caveats: Spike-specific TCR repertoires showed rising breadth and depth after two AZD1222 doses. There were mostly white British donors and more females than males, and clonal diversity was possibly underestimated.

This rearrangement joins TRBV7-9 to TRBJ1-2; D unclear. This TCR came from an adult who received the AZD1222 COVID-19 vaccine. The sample was peripheral blood, taken 28 days after the second AZD1222 dose. The CDR3 loop is CASSLETPGGYTF. Written as DNA, the CDR3 is TGTGCCAGCAGCTTAGAGACGCCGGGAGGCTACACCTTC. The variable domain in full, completed from reference TRBV7-9 and TRBJ1-2, reads DTGVSQNPRHKITKRGQNVTFRCDPISEHNRLYWYRQTLGQGPEFLTYFQNEAQLEKSRLLSDRFSAERPKGSFSTLEIQRTEQGDSAMYLCASSLETPGGYTFGSGTRLTVV.